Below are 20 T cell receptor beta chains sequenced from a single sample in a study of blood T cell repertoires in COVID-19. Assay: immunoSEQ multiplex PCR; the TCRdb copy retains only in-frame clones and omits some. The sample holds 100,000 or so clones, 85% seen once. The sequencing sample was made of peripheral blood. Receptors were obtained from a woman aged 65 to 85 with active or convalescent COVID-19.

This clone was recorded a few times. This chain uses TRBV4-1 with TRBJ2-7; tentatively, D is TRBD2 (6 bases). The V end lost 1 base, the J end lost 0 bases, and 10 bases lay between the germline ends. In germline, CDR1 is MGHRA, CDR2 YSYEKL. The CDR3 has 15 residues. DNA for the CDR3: TGCGCCAGCAGCCAAGTGGAGGGACCCTCCTACGAGCAGTACTTC. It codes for CASSQVEGPSYEQYF.

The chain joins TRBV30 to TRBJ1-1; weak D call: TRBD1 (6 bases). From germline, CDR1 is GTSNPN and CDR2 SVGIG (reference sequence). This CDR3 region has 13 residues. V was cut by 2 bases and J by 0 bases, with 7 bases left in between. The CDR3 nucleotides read TGTGCCTGGAGTCGACAGGTGAACACTGAAGCTTTCTTT. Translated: CAWSRQVNTEAFF.

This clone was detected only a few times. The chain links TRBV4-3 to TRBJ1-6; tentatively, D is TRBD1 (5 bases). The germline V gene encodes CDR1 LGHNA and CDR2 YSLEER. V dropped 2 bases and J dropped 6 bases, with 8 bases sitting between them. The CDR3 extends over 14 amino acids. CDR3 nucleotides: TGCGCCAGCAGCCAACAGGGAAGTAATTCACCCCTCCACTTT. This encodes CASSQQGSNSPLHF.

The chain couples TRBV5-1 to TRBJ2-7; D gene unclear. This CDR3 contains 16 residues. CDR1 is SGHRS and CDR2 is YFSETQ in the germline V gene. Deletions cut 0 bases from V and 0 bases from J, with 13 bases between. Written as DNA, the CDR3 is TGCGCCAGCAGCTTGGATGGAGCGACGAACTCCTACGAGCAGTACTTC. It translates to CASSLDGATNSYEQYF.

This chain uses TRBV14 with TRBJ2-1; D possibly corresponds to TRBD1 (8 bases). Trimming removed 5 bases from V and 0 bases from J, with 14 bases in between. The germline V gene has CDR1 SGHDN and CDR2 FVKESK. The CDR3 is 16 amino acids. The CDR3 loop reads CASSNRGGSSYNEQFF. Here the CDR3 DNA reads TGTGCCAGCAGCAACAGGGGGGGCAGCTCCTACAATGAGCAGTTCTTC.

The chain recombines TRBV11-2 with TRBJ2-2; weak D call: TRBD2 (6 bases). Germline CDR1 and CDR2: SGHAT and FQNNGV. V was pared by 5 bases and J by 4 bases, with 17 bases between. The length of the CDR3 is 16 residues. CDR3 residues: CASSAGLQPITGELFF. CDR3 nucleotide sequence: TGTGCCAGCAGCGCGGGACTCCAACCGATCACCGGGGAGCTGTTTTTT. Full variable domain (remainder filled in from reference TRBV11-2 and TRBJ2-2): EAGVAQSPRYKIIEKRQSVAFWCNPISGHATLYWYQQILGQGPKLLIQFQNNGVVDDSQLPKDRFSAERLKGVDSTLKIQPAKLEDSAVYLCASSAGLQPITGELFFGEGSRLTVL.

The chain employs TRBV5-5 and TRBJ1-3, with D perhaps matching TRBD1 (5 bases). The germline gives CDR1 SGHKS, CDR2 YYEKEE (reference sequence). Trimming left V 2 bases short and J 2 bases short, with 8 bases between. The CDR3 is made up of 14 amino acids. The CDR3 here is CASSFEGAGNTIYF. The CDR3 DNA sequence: TGTGCCAGCAGCTTCGAAGGGGCTGGAAACACCATATATTTT.

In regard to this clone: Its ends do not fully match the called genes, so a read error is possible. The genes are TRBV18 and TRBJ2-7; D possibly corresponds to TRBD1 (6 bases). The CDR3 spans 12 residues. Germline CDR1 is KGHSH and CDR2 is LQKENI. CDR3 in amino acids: CATRDSGTPLCF. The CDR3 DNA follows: TGTGCCACCCGGGATTCCGGGACACCTTTGTGTTTC.

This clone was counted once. The CDR3 loop reads CASSARGVASTDTQYF. The DNA for the CDR3 is TGTGCCAGCAGTGCGCGTGGAGTAGCTAGCACAGATACGCAGTATTTT. The chain links TRBV2 to TRBJ2-3; D unclear. This CDR3 spans 16 amino acids. Trimming pared 4 bases from V and 0 bases from J, leaving 14 bases between. The V gene's germline CDR1 is SNHLY and CDR2 FYNNEI. Variable domain in full (rest from reference TRBV2 and TRBJ2-3): EPEVTQTPSHQVTQMGQEVILRCVPISNHLYFYWYRQILGQKVEFLVSFYNNEISEKSEIFDDQFSVERPDGSNFTLKIRSTKLEDSAMYFCASSARGVASTDTQYFGPGTRLTVL.

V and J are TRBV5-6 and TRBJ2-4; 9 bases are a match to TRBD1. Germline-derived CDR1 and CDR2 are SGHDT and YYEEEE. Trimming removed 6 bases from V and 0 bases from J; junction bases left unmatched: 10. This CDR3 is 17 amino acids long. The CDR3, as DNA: TGTGCCAGCACCAGACGAGGACAGGGGTTAGCCAAAAACATTCAGTACTTC. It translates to CASTRRGQGLAKNIQYF.

CDR3 loop: CAISAGTTNTGELFF. In DNA, the CDR3 is TGTGCCATCAGTGCAGGGACTACGAACACCGGGGAGCTGTTTTTT. The rearrangement links TRBV10-3 to TRBJ2-2; 7 bases fit TRBD2. Germline V lookup: CDR1 ENHRY, CDR2 SYGVKD. CDR3 size: 15 residues. J was trimmed by 0 bases and V by 4 bases; bases with no gene match: 2.

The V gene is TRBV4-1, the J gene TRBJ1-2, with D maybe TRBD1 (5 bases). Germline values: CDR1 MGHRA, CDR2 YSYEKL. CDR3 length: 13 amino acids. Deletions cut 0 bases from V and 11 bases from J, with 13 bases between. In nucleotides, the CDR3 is TGCGCCAGCAGCCAAGATCTCGCCAGGGTTTACACCTTC. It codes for CASSQDLARVYTF.

This CDR3 is CATSSGTSGAETQYF. The CDR3 nucleotides read TGTGCCACCAGCAGTGGGACTAGCGGGGCGGAGACCCAGTACTTC. This chain links TRBV15 with TRBJ2-5; 13 bases match TRBD2. The germline V gene has CDR1 LNHNV and CDR2 YYDKDF (reference sequence). After removal of 3 bases from V and 5 bases from J, the junction contained 3 bases not matched to a gene. CDR3 size: 15 residues.

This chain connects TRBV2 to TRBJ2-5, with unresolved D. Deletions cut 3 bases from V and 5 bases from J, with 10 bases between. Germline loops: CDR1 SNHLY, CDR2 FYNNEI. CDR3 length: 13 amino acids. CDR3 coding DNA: TGTGCCAGCAGTGATGTAACCCAGGAGACCCAGTACTTC. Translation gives CASSDVTQETQYF.

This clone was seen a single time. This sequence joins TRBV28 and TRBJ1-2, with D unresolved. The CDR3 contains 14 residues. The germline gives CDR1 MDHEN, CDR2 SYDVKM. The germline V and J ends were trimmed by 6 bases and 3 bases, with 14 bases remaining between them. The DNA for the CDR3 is TGTGCCAGCAGGTCTGGCGGGGAGGACTATGGCTACACCTTC. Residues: CASRSGGEDYGYTF.

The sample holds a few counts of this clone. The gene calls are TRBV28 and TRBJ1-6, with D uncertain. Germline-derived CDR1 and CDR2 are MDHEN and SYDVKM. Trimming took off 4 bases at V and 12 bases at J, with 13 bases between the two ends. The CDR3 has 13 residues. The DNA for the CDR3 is TGTGCCAGCAGTTGGACCGAGCGGGAACCCCTCCACTTT. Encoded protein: CASSWTEREPLHF.

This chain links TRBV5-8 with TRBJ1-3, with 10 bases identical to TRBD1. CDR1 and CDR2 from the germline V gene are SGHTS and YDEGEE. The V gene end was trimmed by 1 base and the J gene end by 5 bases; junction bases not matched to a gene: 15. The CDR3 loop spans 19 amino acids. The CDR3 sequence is CASSLFSWDRGGKRNTIYF. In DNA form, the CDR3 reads TGTGCCAGCAGCTTGTTCTCGTGGGACAGGGGTGGTAAGCGAAACACCATATATTTT.

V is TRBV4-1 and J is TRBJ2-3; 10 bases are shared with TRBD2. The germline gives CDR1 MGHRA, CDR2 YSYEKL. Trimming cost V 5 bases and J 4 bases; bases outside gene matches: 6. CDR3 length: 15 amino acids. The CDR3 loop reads CASSSSGRGADTQYF. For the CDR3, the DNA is TGCGCCAGCAGCTCCAGCGGGAGGGGGGCAGATACGCAGTATTTT.

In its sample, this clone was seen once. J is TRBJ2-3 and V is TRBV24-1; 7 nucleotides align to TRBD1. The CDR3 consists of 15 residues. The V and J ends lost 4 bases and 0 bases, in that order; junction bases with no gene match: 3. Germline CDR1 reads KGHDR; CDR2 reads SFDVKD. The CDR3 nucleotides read TGTGCCACCAGTGAAGGCAGGGGGAGCACAGATACGCAGTATTTT. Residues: CATSEGRGSTDTQYF.

This CDR3 is CASSVEQGREKLFF. The CDR3 nucleotides read TGTGCCAGCAGCGTAGAACAGGGACGTGAAAAACTGTTTTTT. V usage is TRBV9 and J usage is TRBJ1-4, with D possibly TRBD1 on 6 matching bases. Germline V gene sequence: CDR1 SGDLS, CDR2 YYNGEE. The CDR3 is 14 residues long. V lost 0 bases to trimming and J lost 7 bases, with 10 bases between them.